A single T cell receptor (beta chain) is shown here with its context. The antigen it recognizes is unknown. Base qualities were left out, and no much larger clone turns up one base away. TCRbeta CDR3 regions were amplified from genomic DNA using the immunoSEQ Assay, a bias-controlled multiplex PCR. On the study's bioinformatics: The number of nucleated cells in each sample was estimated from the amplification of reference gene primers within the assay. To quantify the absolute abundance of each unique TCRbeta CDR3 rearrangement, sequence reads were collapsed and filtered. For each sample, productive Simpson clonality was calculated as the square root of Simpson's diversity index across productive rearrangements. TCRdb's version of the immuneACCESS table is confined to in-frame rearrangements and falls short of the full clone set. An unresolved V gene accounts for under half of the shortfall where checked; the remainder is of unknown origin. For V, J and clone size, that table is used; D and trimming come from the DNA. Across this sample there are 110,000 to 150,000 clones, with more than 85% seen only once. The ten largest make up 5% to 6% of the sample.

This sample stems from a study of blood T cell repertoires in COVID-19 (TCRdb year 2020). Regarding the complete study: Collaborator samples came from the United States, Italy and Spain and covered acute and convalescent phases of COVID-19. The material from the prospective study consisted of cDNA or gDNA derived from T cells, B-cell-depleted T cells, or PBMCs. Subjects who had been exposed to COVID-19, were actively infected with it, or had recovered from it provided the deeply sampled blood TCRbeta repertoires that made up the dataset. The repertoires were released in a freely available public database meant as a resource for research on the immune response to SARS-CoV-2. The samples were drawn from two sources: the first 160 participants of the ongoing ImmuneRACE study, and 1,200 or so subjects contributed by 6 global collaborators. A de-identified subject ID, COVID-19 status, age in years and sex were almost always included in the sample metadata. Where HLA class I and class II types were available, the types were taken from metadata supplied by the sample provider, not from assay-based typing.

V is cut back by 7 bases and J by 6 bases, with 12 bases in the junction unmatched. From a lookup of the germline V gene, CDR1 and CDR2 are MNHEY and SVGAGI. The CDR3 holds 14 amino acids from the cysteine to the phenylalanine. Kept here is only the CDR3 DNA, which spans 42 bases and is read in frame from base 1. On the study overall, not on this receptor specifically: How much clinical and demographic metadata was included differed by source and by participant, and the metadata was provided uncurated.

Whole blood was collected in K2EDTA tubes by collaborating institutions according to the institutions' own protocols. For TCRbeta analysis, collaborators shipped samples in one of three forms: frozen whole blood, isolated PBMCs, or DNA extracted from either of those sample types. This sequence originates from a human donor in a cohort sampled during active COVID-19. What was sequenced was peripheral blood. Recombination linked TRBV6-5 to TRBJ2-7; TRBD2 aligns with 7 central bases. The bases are TGTGCCAGCACCGACCAGCGGGGTTACAGCGAGCAGTACTTC. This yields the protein CASTDQRGYSEQYF.